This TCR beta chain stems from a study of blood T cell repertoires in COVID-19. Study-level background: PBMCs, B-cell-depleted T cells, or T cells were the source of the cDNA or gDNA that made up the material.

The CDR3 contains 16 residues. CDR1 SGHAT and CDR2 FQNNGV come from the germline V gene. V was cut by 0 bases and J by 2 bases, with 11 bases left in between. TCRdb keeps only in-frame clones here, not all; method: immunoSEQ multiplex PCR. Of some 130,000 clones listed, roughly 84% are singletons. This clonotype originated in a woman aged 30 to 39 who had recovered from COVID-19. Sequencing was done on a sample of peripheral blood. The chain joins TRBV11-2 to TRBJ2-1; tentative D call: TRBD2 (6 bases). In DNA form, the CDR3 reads TGTGCCAGCAGCTTAGATCTAGCGCTGCCCTACAATGAGCAGTTCTTC. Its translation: CASSLDLALPYNEQFF.